A single sample is the source of the 27 T cell receptor beta chains below, sequenced in a study of cytomegalovirus exposure and HLA in healthy donors. PCR used 60 Vbeta primers and 13 Jbeta primers. TCRdb's table, derived via immunoSEQ multiplex PCR, lists solely in-frame clones and lacks some. The table shows around 210,000 clones, with around 80% occurring only once. The sequenced sample was PBMCs. The receptor source for this set is a boy younger than 18 in good health and CMV-seronegative.

The rearrangement uses TRBV10-3 and TRBJ2-1, with TRBD2 identical over 10 bases. CDR1 and CDR2 from the germline V gene are ENHRY and SYGVKD. The CDR3 has 15 residues. V lost 0 bases, J lost 6 bases, and 2 bases stayed unmatched. The chain's CDR3 is CAISESQREGNEQFF. The DNA of the CDR3 is TGTGCCATCAGTGAGTCCCAGCGGGAGGGCAATGAGCAGTTCTTC.

This chain links TRBV7-9 with TRBJ1-2; perhaps TRBD1 as D (5 bases). The V end lost 0 bases, the J end lost 5 bases, and 13 bases lay between the germline ends. The CDR3 spans 15 residues. Germline values: CDR1 SEHNR, CDR2 FQNEAQ (reference sequence). The CDR3 is CASSLAQVGAYGYTF. The CDR3 region has the DNA TGTGCCAGCAGCTTAGCGCAGGTTGGGGCTTATGGCTACACCTTC.

This clone was seen once. The chain carries TRBV11-3 and TRBJ2-5; D not certain. Germline CDR1 SGHNT, CDR2 YENEEA. The CDR3 runs 13 residues. Trimming shortened V by 0 bases and J by 6 bases, and 8 bases separated the two germline ends. CDR3 in amino acids: CASSLDEPKTQYF. The CDR3 bases are TGTGCCAGCAGCTTAGACGAGCCAAAGACCCAGTACTTC.

The chain employs TRBV10-3 and TRBJ1-5; 8 nucleotides match TRBD1. CDR1 is ENHRY and CDR2 is SYGVKD in the germline V gene. This CDR3 is built from 17 residues. The V gene end was trimmed by 10 bases and the J gene end by 5 bases; junction bases not matched to a gene: 19. The CDR3 DNA reads as TGTGCCACTCAGGCGGGTTGGGGGCAGGGGGCATATCAGCCCCAGCATTTT. This gives the protein CATQAGWGQGAYQPQHF.

V and J are TRBV30 and TRBJ1-4, with D maybe TRBD1 (5 bases). Germline lookup yields CDR1 GTSNPN and CDR2 SVGIG (reference sequence). CDR3 length: 14 residues. V lost 2 bases, J lost 4 bases, and 11 bases lay in between. The CDR3 bases are TGTGCCTGGAGTCAGACAGATAATAATGAAAAACTGTTTTTT. Encoded protein: CAWSQTDNNEKLFF.

The chain uses TRBV5-5 and TRBJ1-1, with 10 bases aligning to TRBD1. Unmatched junction bases numbered 7, after V lost 1 base and J lost 7 bases. Germline V gene sequence: CDR1 SGHKS, CDR2 YYEKEE (reference sequence). This CDR3 comprises 15 residues. The CDR3 DNA reads as TGTGCCAGCAGCTTGATTGTGACAGGGGGCCTTGAAGCTTTCTTT. Translated, it gives CASSLIVTGGLEAFF.

The gene calls are TRBV18 and TRBJ1-1; tentative D call: TRBD1 (6 bases). CDR3 size: 16 residues. Germline V gives CDR1 KGHSH, CDR2 LQKENI. Deletions cut 3 bases from V and 3 bases from J, with 17 bases between. For the CDR3, the DNA is TGTGCCAGCTCACCCCTTATCAACAGGGTATACACTGAAGCTTTCTTT. This codes for CASSPLINRVYTEAFF.

J is TRBJ1-1 and V is TRBV10-3, with D possibly matching TRBD1 (5 bases). Germline V CDR1 and CDR2: ENHRY, SYGVKD. Between the trimmed V and J ends, which lost 10 bases and 1 base, there was a span of 10 bases. CDR3 size: 12 residues. The CDR3 loop is CATRATNTEAFF. CDR3 sequence (DNA): TGTGCCACCAGGGCCACGAACACTGAAGCTTTCTTT.

The chain has TRBV11-2 and TRBJ2-7; weak D call: TRBD2 (6 bases). Per the germline V gene, CDR1 is SGHAT and CDR2 is FQNNGV. V was pared by 1 base and J by 7 bases, with 20 bases between. The CDR3 has 16 amino acids. As DNA, the CDR3 is TGTGCCAGCAGCTTAGTTGTTAGCGGAACATTTAGGGAGCAGTACTTC. It yields the protein CASSLVVSGTFREQYF. The full variable domain, in which reference TRBV11-2 and TRBJ2-7 provide the parts outside the CDR3, is EAGVAQSPRYKIIEKRQSVAFWCNPISGHATLYWYQQILGQGPKLLIQFQNNGVVDDSQLPKDRFSAERLKGVDSTLKIQPAKLEDSAVYLCASSLVVSGTFREQYFGPGTRLTVT.

The chain uses TRBV14 and TRBJ2-2; weak D call: TRBD2 (5 bases). The germline CDR1 and CDR2 sequences are SGHDN and FVKESK. V gave up 1 base and J gave up 0 bases, with 6 bases separating them. There are 15 residues in the CDR3. The CDR3 DNA reads TGTGCCAGCAGCCAAGGGGAGACGAACACCGGGGAGCTGTTTTTT. Residues: CASSQGETNTGELFF.

Turning to this clone: Other DNA sequences from this sample encode an identical CDR3 as well. The chain uses TRBV6-5 and TRBJ2-5; weak D call: TRBD2 (6 bases). The CDR3 consists of 13 residues. Germline CDR1 and CDR2: MNHEY and SVGAGI. Trimming cost V 2 bases and J 4 bases, with 8 bases left between them. The CDR3 loop is CASSYLGGETQYF. The CDR3 DNA is TGTGCCAGCAGTTACCTCGGGGGAGAGACCCAGTACTTC.

Regarding this clone: At one end the junction does not follow the germline gene, possibly because of a read error. This sequence joins TRBV7-7 and TRBJ2-7; 7 bases fit TRBD1. There are 13 residues in the CDR3. Looked up from germline, CDR1 is SSHAT and CDR2 is FNYEAQ (reference sequence). CDR3 residues: CASSLGTAYEQYF. The CDR3 coding sequence is TGTGCTAGCAGCTTGGGGACAGCCTACGAGCAGTACTTC.

The chain has TRBV11-2 and TRBJ1-1, with D hard to call. Germline CDR1 and CDR2: SGHAT and FQNNGV. The CDR3 runs to 13 residues. V was cut by 3 bases and J by 4 bases, with 9 bases left in between. CDR3 in amino acids: CASSLVGSTEAFF. The CDR3 region has the DNA TGTGCCAGCAGCTTGGTTGGGAGCACTGAAGCTTTCTTT.

This clone appeared a few times. Written as DNA, the CDR3 is TGTGCCAGCAGCTTAGATCCCGGCCAGGCCTATGGCTACACCTTC. Translated: CASSLDPGQAYGYTF. The V and J genes are TRBV11-2 and TRBJ1-2; D is uncertain. CDR3 length: 15 amino acids. Trimming removed 0 bases at V and 4 bases at J, with 12 bases between. From germline, CDR1 is SGHAT and CDR2 FQNNGV.

The J gene is TRBJ2-3, the V gene TRBV30; possibly TRBD2 for D (6 bases). Per the germline V gene, CDR1 is GTSNPN and CDR2 is SVGIG (reference sequence). V dropped 1 base and J dropped 0 bases, with 11 bases sitting between them. This CDR3 has 15 residues. The CDR3 DNA reads as TGTGCCTGGAGTGGGGGGGTCGGGAGCACAGATACGCAGTATTTT. This translates into CAWSGGVGSTDTQYF. Looking up the rest from reference TRBV30 and TRBJ2-3 gives the full variable domain: SQTIHQWPATLVQPVGSPLSLECTVEGTSNPNLYWYRQAAGRGLQLLFYSVGIGQISSEVPQNLSASRPQDRQFILSSKKLLLSDSGFYLCAWSGGVGSTDTQYFGPGTRLTVL.

The rearrangement links TRBV11-2 to TRBJ2-2, with TRBD1 identical over 8 bases. The germline gives CDR1 SGHAT, CDR2 FQNNGV. The trim removed 4 bases at V and 5 bases at J, leaving 6 bases unmatched. This CDR3 is 15 amino acids long. The CDR3 reads CASSSGTGATGELFF. The CDR3 nucleotides read TGTGCCAGCAGCTCCGGGACAGGCGCGACCGGGGAGCTGTTTTTT.

The gene calls are TRBV11-2 and TRBJ1-1; D is uncertain. CDR3 size: 14 residues. With 5 bases removed from V and 1 base from J, the gap between germline ends came to 11 bases. The germline V gene has CDR1 SGHAT and CDR2 FQNNGV. DNA for the CDR3: TGTGCCAGCAGCGTCTTACAGCCGAACACTGAAGCTTTCTTT. Amino acid sequence: CASSVLQPNTEAFF.

This clone was seen just once. The gene calls are TRBV12-2 and TRBJ1-5; the table calls TRBD1, which could not be checked here. TRBV12-2 is designated a pseudogene. This CDR3 contains 15 residues. The CDR3 reads CASRKGQGGNQPQHF. The CDR3, as DNA: TGTGCAAGTCGCAAGGGGCAGGGTGGCAATCAGCCCCAGCATTTT.

The chain employs TRBV5-5 and TRBJ1-1; 7 bases fit TRBD1. The trim removed 4 bases at V and 10 bases at J, leaving 7 bases unmatched. CDR1 is SGHKS and CDR2 is YYEKEE in the germline V gene (reference sequence). This CDR3 comprises 12 residues. CDR3 sequence (DNA): TGTGCCAGCAGCCAAGAGAACAGGGGAGCTTTCTTT. It translates to CASSQENRGAFF.

The V call is TRBV7-9, the J call TRBJ1-1, with D possibly TRBD1 on 5 matching bases. Trimming removed 1 base at V and 2 bases at J, with 11 bases between. Germline CDR1 is SEHNR and CDR2 is FQNEAQ (reference sequence). The CDR3 is 15 amino acids. The CDR3 is CASSLGGDSNTEAFF. CDR3 sequence (DNA): TGTGCCAGCAGCTTAGGTGGCGACAGTAACACTGAAGCTTTCTTT.

The rearrangement links TRBV18 to TRBJ1-5; D is undetermined. Germline lookup yields CDR1 KGHSH and CDR2 LQKENI. The germline V and J ends were trimmed by 2 bases and 0 bases, with 14 bases remaining between them. The CDR3 consists of 17 residues. The DNA of the CDR3 is TGTGCCAGCTCACCAACCGGACTACAGACTAGCAATCAGCCCCAGCATTTT. This sequence encodes CASSPTGLQTSNQPQHF.

The genes are TRBV10-1 and TRBJ2-3; no definite D call. Germline values: CDR1 WNHNN, CDR2 SYGVQD (reference sequence). The V and J ends lost 4 bases and 4 bases respectively, with 18 bases between them. This CDR3 has 16 amino acids. CDR3 in amino acids: CASSVSGQIGSDTQYF. The CDR3, as DNA: TGCGCCAGCAGTGTGAGTGGGCAGATTGGGTCAGATACGCAGTATTTT.

The chain links TRBV2 to TRBJ1-1, with no clear D. The CDR3 totals 12 residues. Trimming removed 11 bases at V and 7 bases at J, with 17 bases between. Germline V gene data show CDR1 as SNHLY and CDR2 as FYNNEI. The CDR3 loop is CAPSGSVGEAFF. The CDR3 DNA reads as TGTGCCCCTTCGGGAAGTGTGGGTGAAGCTTTCTTT.

This chain connects TRBV11-1 to TRBJ2-3; D remains unclear. The CDR3 is 12 amino acids. Germline V lookup: CDR1 SGHAT, CDR2 FQDESV (reference sequence). Deletions cut 6 bases from V and 0 bases from J, with 4 bases between. The CDR3 spells CASSTSTDTQYF. In DNA form, the CDR3 reads TGTGCCAGCAGTACAAGCACAGATACGCAGTATTTT.

This rearrangement joins TRBV21-1 to TRBJ2-7; the D call TRBD1 from the table was never checked on the DNA. TRBV21-1 is tagged as a pseudogene. This CDR3 spans 15 amino acids. The CDR3 here is CASSKEGPGLDEQYF. CDR3 in DNA: TGTGCCAGCAGCAAAGAAGGGCCAGGGCTAGACGAGCAGTACTTC.

The chain has TRBV9 and TRBJ2-1; 9 bases align to TRBD1. There are 14 residues in the CDR3. The V gene's germline CDR1 is SGDLS and CDR2 YYNGEE. Germline trimming cut 0 bases from V and 10 bases from J; bases unmatched to any gene: 5. This chain's CDR3 is CASSVEGGTGEQFF. The CDR3, as DNA: TGTGCCAGCAGCGTAGAGGGAGGGACAGGGGAGCAGTTCTTC.

The chain has TRBV2 and TRBJ2-2; D is unclear. Trimming cost V 6 bases and J 3 bases, with 5 bases left between them. The CDR3 contains 12 residues. Germline V lookup: CDR1 SNHLY, CDR2 FYNNEI. The DNA for the CDR3 is TGTGCCAGCAGCACTTACACCGGGGAGCTGTTTTTT. Protein product: CASSTYTGELFF.